This T cell receptor (beta chain) is from a study of beta chain features in type 1 diabetes. Study-level findings and limits: Cells carrying high TCR expression could end up over-represented when cDNA is sequenced.

The whole isolated RNA underwent reverse transcription, so sequencing captured expressed TCRB transcripts. The method was immunoSEQ multiplex PCR; TCRdb's version includes in-frame clones alone and lacks a portion of them. The sample carries about 470,000 clones, approximately 31% recorded once. V was shortened by 2 bases and J by 5 bases, with 13 bases between the two germline ends. The CDR3 has 14 residues. Germline CDR1 and CDR2: KGHSH and LQKENI. Every single donor gave one heparinised blood draw, and these averaged around 0.12 L. On this clone itself: Its target is not known.

The rearrangement uses TRBV18 and TRBJ2-7, with D possibly TRBD1 on 5 matching bases. The sequenced sample was naive CD4+ T cells from blood. The receptor was isolated from a man between 18 and 35 years old in good health. The CDR3 nucleotides are TGTGCCAGCTCACCAGGGGCAGGCCTTAACGAGCAGTACTTC. This encodes CASSPGAGLNEQYF.